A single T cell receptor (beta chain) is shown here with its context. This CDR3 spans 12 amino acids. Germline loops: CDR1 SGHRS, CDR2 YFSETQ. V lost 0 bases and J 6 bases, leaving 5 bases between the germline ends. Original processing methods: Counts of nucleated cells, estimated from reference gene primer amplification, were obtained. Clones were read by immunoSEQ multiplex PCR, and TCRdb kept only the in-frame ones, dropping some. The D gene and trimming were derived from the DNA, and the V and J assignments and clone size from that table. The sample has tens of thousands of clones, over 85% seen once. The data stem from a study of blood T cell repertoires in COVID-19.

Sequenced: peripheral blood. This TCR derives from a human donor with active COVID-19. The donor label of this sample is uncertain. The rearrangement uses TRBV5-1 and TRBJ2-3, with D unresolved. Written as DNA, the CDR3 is TGCGCCAGCAGCTTGGTCCCTGATACGCAGTATTTT. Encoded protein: CASSLVPDTQYF.